The present entry profiles one T cell receptor (beta chain) with its context. Its antigen is currently unknown. V was pared by 1 base and J by 6 bases, with 3 bases of the junction left unmatched. Germline V gene sequence: CDR1 SEHNR, CDR2 FQNEAQ (reference sequence). The CDR3 runs to 15 residues. The data belong to a study of persistence of HIV-infected CD4 T cells. The stimulus was an HIV-1 Gag 15-mer peptide pool, about 1 ug/peptide/mL. Memory cells lacking CD40L and CD69 with high CD45RO were sorted. Sequencing used immunoSEQ version 4 in survey mode. TCRdb keeps only in-frame clones here, not all; method: immunoSEQ multiplex PCR. The sample lists about 36,000 clones, 85% occurring once.

The V gene is TRBV7-9, the J gene TRBJ1-6; TRBD1 matches 7 bases. The sample in question was cultured CD4+ T cells from PBMCs, obtained from a patient who received antiretroviral therapy. The TCR was taken from an adult with HIV. The donor label of this sample is uncertain. CDR3 sequence reads: CASSLVGTVNSPLHF. CDR3 DNA: TGTGCCAGCAGCTTAGTTGGGACAGTTAATTCACCCCTCCACTTT.